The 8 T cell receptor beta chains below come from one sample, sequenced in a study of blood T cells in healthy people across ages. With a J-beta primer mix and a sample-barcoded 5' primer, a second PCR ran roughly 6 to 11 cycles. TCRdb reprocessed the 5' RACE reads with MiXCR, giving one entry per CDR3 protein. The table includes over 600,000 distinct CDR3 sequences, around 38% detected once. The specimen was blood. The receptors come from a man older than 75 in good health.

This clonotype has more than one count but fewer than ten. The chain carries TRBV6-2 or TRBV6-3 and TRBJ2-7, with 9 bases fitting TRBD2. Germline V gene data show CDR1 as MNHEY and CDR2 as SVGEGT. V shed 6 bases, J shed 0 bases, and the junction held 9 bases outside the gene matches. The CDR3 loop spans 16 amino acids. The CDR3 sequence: CASSLYWTSVSYEQYF. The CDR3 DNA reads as TGTGCCAGCAGCCTATATTGGACTAGCGTCTCCTACGAGCAGTACTTC.

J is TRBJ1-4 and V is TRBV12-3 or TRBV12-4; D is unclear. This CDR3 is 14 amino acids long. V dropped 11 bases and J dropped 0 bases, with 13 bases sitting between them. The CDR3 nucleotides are TGTGCCCTAGCTTGGGAAGCAACTAATGAAAAACTGTTTTTT. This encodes CALAWEATNEKLFF.

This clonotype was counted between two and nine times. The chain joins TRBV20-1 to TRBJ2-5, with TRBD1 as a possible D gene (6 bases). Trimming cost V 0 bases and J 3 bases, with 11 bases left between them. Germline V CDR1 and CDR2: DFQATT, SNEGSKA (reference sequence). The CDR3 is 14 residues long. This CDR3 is CSARDQAGEETQYF. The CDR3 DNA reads TGCAGTGCTAGAGATCAGGCAGGGGAAGAGACCCAGTACTTC.

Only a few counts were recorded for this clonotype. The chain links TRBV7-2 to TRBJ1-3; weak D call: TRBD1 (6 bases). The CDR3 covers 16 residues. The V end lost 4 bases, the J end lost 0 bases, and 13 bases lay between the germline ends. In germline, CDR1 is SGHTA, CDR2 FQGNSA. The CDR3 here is CASSSGTLRSGNTIYF. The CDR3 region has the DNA TGTGCCAGCAGCTCGGGGACACTCCGCTCTGGAAACACCATATATTTT.

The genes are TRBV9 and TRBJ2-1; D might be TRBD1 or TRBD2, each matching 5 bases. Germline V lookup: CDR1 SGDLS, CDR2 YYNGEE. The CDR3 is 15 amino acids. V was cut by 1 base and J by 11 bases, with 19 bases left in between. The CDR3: CASSVIGDALIQQFF. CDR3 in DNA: TGTGCCAGCAGCGTAATCGGGGACGCCTTGATCCAGCAGTTCTTC.

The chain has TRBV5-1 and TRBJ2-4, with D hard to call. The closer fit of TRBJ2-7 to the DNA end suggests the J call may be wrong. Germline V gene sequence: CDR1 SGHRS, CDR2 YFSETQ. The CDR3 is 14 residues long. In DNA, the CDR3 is TGCGCCAGCAGCTTGGAGCTCGGGCCCTACGAGCAGTACTTC. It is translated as CASSLELGPYEQYF.

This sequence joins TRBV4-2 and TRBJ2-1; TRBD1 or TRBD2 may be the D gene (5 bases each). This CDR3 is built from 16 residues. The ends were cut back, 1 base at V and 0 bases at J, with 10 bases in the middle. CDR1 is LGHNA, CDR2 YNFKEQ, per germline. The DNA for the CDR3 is TGTGCCAGCAGCCAAGGGGACCTAAGCTCCTACAATGAGCAGTTCTTC. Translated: CASSQGDLSSYNEQFF.

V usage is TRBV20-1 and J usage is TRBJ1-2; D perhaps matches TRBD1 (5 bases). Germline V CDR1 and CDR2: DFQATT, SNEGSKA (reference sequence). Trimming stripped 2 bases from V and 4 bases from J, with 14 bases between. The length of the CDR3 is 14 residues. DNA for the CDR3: TGCAGTGCTAGACGCCTAGGGGACGGCTATGGCTACACCTTC. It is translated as CSARRLGDGYGYTF.